This T cell receptor beta chain was obtained from a study of T cell responses to AZD1222 COVID-19 vaccine. Broader study findings: Once two AZD1222 doses were given, Spike-specific TCR breadth and depth went up. Dominant CD4 TCR responses targeted spike regions 160-218 and 743-854. Mostly white British, mostly female donors; authors suggested clonal diversity may be underestimated.

Assay used: immunoSEQ multiplex PCR; TCRdb lists only in-frame clones, some missing. The sample shows approximately 220,000 clones, roughly 91% of them seen only once. With respect to this clone: Its antigen remains unidentified.

The CDR3 length is 10 residues. V lost 3 bases and J lost 10, with 3 bases in between. Per the germline V gene, CDR1 is WNHNN and CDR2 is SYGVQD (reference sequence). Sequencing was performed on peripheral blood, taken on day 0 of MenACWY control vaccination. The sequence was collected from an adult in good health. The chain couples TRBV10-1 to TRBJ1-4; no clear D. CDR3 protein: CASSEGKLFF. The DNA of the CDR3 is TGCGCCAGCAGTGAAGGAAAACTGTTTTTT.